Each of the 28 T cell receptor beta chains below was sequenced from the same sample in a study of shared clonotypes between healthy human individuals. TCRdb's table, derived via immunoSEQ multiplex PCR, lists solely in-frame clones and lacks some. The sample shows 2 million to 2.5 million clones, roughly 93% of them seen only once. Source material: naive CD4+ T cells from PBMCs. Subset given: CD45RA+ positively selected. The receptors originated from a young man in good health. Some clones in this sample may be carry-over from other donors' samples.

The chain has TRBV2 and TRBJ1-5, with D uncertain. Germline assignment: CDR1 SNHLY and CDR2 FYNNEI. There are 15 residues in the CDR3. V was shortened by 3 bases and J by 3 bases, with 12 bases between the two germline ends. The CDR3 DNA sequence: TGTGCCAGCAGTGATAGGATCTCGTACAATCAGCCCCAGCATTTT. Its translation: CASSDRISYNQPQHF.

As for this clone: The same CDR3 arises from other DNA sequences in this sample as well. J is TRBJ2-7 and V is TRBV5-1; tentatively, D is TRBD1 (5 bases). V lost 0 bases to trimming and J lost 2 bases, with 12 bases between them. Per germline, CDR1 SGHRS and CDR2 YFSETQ. This CDR3 is built from 15 residues. The CDR3 is CASSLASSGPYEQYF. Written as DNA, the CDR3 is TGCGCCAGCAGCTTGGCGTCATCAGGGCCCTACGAGCAGTACTTC.

This sequence joins TRBV30 and TRBJ1-1; 10 nucleotides line up with TRBD1. Germline assignment: CDR1 GTSNPN and CDR2 SVGIG (reference sequence). The J segment lost 6 bases and the V segment lost 4 bases, leaving 5 bases of the junction unmatched. The CDR3 sequence is 13 residues long. The CDR3: CAWTADRGAEAFF. CDR3 DNA sequence: TGTGCCTGGACCGCGGACAGGGGGGCTGAAGCTTTCTTT.

The chain employs TRBV6-5 and TRBJ2-7; D remains unclear. Germline values: CDR1 MNHEY, CDR2 SVGAGI. The CDR3 sequence is 14 residues long. Deletions cut 6 bases from V and 4 bases from J, with 16 bases between. The CDR3 spells CASSYLLDIYEQYF. CDR3 bases: TGTGCCAGCAGCTACCTCCTCGACATATACGAGCAGTACTTC.

The chain is built from TRBV27 and TRBJ2-3; 8 positions match TRBD1. Per germline, CDR1 MNHEY and CDR2 SMNVEV (reference sequence). Trimming removed 3 bases from V and 8 bases from J; junction bases left unmatched: 10. CDR3 length: 15 amino acids. The CDR3: CASSLGPGGAGTQYF. The CDR3 DNA reads TGTGCCAGCAGTTTGGGGCCAGGGGGCGCGGGTACGCAGTATTTT.

CDR3 loop: CASSPFPLTGELFF. DNA of the CDR3: TGTGCCAGCTCACCTTTCCCTCTCACCGGGGAGCTGTTTTTT. The chain couples TRBV18 to TRBJ2-2; no definite D call. The V gene's germline CDR1 is KGHSH and CDR2 LQKENI. Trimming stripped 3 bases from V and 4 bases from J, with 9 bases between. This CDR3 spans 14 amino acids.

This chain connects TRBV30 to TRBJ1-2, with 9 bases matching TRBD1. The trim removed 0 bases at V and 0 bases at J, leaving 11 bases unmatched. CDR3 length equals 18 residues. The germline V gene has CDR1 GTSNPN and CDR2 SVGIG (reference sequence). The CDR3 here is CAWSVRGNRGPTNYGYTF. DNA of the CDR3: TGTGCCTGGAGTGTACGTGGCAACAGGGGGCCGACTAACTATGGCTACACCTTC. The full variable domain, completed using reference TRBV30 and TRBJ1-2, is SQTIHQWPATLVQPVGSPLSLECTVEGTSNPNLYWYRQAAGRGLQLLFYSVGIGQISSEVPQNLSASRPQDRQFILSSKKLLLSDSGFYLCAWSVRGNRGPTNYGYTFGSGTRLTVV.

The chain has TRBV6-5 and TRBJ2-1, with TRBD2 identical over 7 bases. Germline loops: CDR1 MNHEY, CDR2 SVGAGI. This CDR3 is 16 amino acids long. V was clipped by 0 bases and J by 3 bases; unmatched bases: 5. The CDR3 region is CASSYSRLAFYNEQFF. CDR3 DNA: TGTGCCAGCAGTTACTCGAGACTAGCTTTCTACAATGAGCAGTTCTTC.

V usage is TRBV20-1 and J usage is TRBJ2-1; no clear D. CDR3 length: 11 amino acids. Germline CDR1 is DFQATT and CDR2 is SNEGSKA (reference sequence). V lost 3 bases, J lost 8 bases, and 8 bases lay in between. CDR3 DNA sequence: TGCAGTGCTAGCCTCCTATATGAGCAGTTCTTC. Protein sequence: CSASLLYEQFF.

The rearrangement uses TRBV11-1 and TRBJ2-2, with unresolved D. Trimming removed 6 bases at V and 1 base at J, with 12 bases between. The CDR3 spans 15 residues. CDR1 is SGHAT and CDR2 is FQDESV in the germline V gene (reference sequence). The CDR3 nucleotides are TGTGCCAGCAGAAAAGAGACGGGGAACACCGGGGAGCTGTTTTTT. Amino acid sequence: CASRKETGNTGELFF. The variable domain in full, completed from reference TRBV11-1 and TRBJ2-2, reads EAEVAQSPRYKITEKSQAVAFWCDPISGHATLYWYRQILGQGPELLVQFQDESVVDDSQLPKDRFSAERLKGVDSTLKIQPAELGDSAMYLCASRKETGNTGELFFGEGSRLTVL.

The rearrangement uses TRBV14 and TRBJ2-7, with D unresolved. Germline V gene sequence: CDR1 SGHDN, CDR2 FVKESK. V lost 1 base and J 0 bases, leaving 13 bases between the germline ends. This CDR3 region has 16 residues. The CDR3 reads CASSQVRRSSSYEQYF. The CDR3 DNA follows: TGTGCCAGCAGCCAAGTTCGTCGGTCGTCCTCCTACGAGCAGTACTTC. Full variable domain (rest looked up from reference TRBV14 and TRBJ2-7): EAGVTQFPSHSVIEKGQTVTLRCDPISGHDNLYWYRRVMGKEIKFLLHFVKESKQDESGMPNNRFLAERTGGTYSTLKVQPAELEDSGVYFCASSQVRRSSSYEQYFGPGTRLTVT.

This clone was counted once. In DNA, the CDR3 is TGTGCCAGCAGTTTCAGGGGCGCGGGTTCCACTGAAGCTTTCTTT. It is translated as CASSFRGAGSTEAFF. The chain couples TRBV28 to TRBJ1-1, with D perhaps TRBD1 (6 bases). This CDR3 region has 15 residues. The V and J ends lost 3 bases and 4 bases respectively, with 15 bases between them. CDR1 and CDR2 from the germline V gene are MDHEN and SYDVKM.

This clone was seen once. The genes are TRBV5-1 and TRBJ2-1; the match to TRBD2 covers 7 bases. Germline CDR1 reads SGHRS; CDR2 reads YFSETQ. The length of the CDR3 is 15 residues. V dropped 0 bases and J dropped 4; count of bases not matched to a gene: 4. The CDR3 bases are TGCGCCAGCAGCTTGGATGGGAGGGTATACAATGAGCAGTTCTTC. It specifies CASSLDGRVYNEQFF.

The chain has TRBV6-4 and TRBJ2-7, with 10 bases aligning to TRBD1. Per the germline V gene, CDR1 is MRHNA and CDR2 is SNTAGT. V lost 7 bases to trimming and J lost 3 bases; unmatched junction nucleotides: 6. The CDR3 loop spans 14 amino acids. CDR3 nucleotide sequence: TGTGCCAGCATTAACCGGGACAGGGGCTACGAGCAGTACTTC. Its translation: CASINRDRGYEQYF.

The chain carries TRBV19 and TRBJ1-5; TRBD1 matches at 12 bases. Germline V gives CDR1 LNHDA, CDR2 SQIVND (reference sequence). The CDR3 contains 19 residues. With 5 bases clipped from V and 1 base from J, the junction kept 12 bases outside the gene matches. The CDR3: CASSVPPGQGAPSNQPQHF. The CDR3 DNA is TGTGCCAGTAGTGTCCCACCGGGACAGGGGGCCCCAAGCAATCAGCCCCAGCATTTT.

The V call is TRBV28, the J call TRBJ2-7; D call uncertain. With 1 base removed from V and 4 bases from J, the gap between germline ends came to 11 bases. CDR3 size: 14 residues. Germline CDR1 and CDR2: MDHEN and SYDVKM. CDR3 sequence reads: CASSLSRKDYEQYF. In DNA, the CDR3 is TGTGCCAGCAGTTTATCCCGGAAGGATTACGAGCAGTACTTC. Full variable domain (outside the CDR3, taken from reference TRBV28 and TRBJ2-7): DVKVTQSSRYLVKRTGEKVFLECVQDMDHENMFWYRQDPGLGLRLIYFSYDVKMKEKGDIPEGYSVSREKKERFSLILESASTNQTSMYLCASSLSRKDYEQYFGPGTRLTVT.

J is TRBJ2-7 and V is TRBV6-5; 8 bases fit TRBD1. This CDR3 is 15 amino acids long. The junction had 8 bases not matched to a gene; V was cut back by 6 bases and J by 1 base. CDR1 is MNHEY, CDR2 SVGAGI, per germline. The CDR3 loop is CASSSQGATSYEQYF. The CDR3 DNA is TGTGCCAGCAGCTCCCAGGGGGCAACATCCTACGAGCAGTACTTC.

Note on this clone: In the same sample, other DNA sequences code for this CDR3. V gene TRBV5-1 combines with J gene TRBJ1-3, with D maybe TRBD1 (6 bases). Trimming removed 0 bases from V and 1 base from J, with 8 bases in between. The V gene's germline CDR1 is SGHRS and CDR2 YFSETQ. This CDR3 is built from 15 residues. CDR3: CASSLARGSGNTIYF. CDR3 bases: TGCGCCAGCAGCTTGGCGAGGGGGTCTGGAAACACCATATATTTT.

The chain has TRBV5-1 and TRBJ1-6, with 8 bases identical to TRBD1. The CDR3 runs to 13 residues. The ends lost 5 bases at V and 7 bases at J; junction bases unmatched: 2. CDR1 is SGHRS and CDR2 is YFSETQ in the germline V gene. The CDR3 coding sequence is TGCGCCAGCAGGACAGGGGACAATTCACCCCTCCACTTT. Translation: CASRTGDNSPLHF.

The J gene is TRBJ1-6, the V gene TRBV5-4, with D possibly matching TRBD1 (5 bases). The germline CDR1 and CDR2 sequences are SGHNT and YYREEE (reference sequence). Trimming removed 4 bases from V and 6 bases from J, with 14 bases in between. The CDR3 totals 15 residues. CDR3 DNA: TGTGCCAGCAGCACCAAGACAGTCCCTAATTCACCCCTCCACTTT. Amino acid sequence: CASSTKTVPNSPLHF.

V usage is TRBV19 and J usage is TRBJ2-1; D remains ambiguous. CDR1 and CDR2 (germline): LNHDA, SQIVND (reference sequence). This CDR3 has 14 residues. With 11 bases removed from V and 0 bases from J, the gap between germline ends came to 14 bases. The CDR3 reads CASRTASSYNEQFF. The CDR3 nucleotides are TGTGCCTCAAGGACGGCGAGCTCCTACAATGAGCAGTTCTTC.

The genes are TRBV30 and TRBJ2-4; D remains unclear. The germline V and J ends were trimmed by 3 bases and 5 bases, with 5 bases remaining between them. Germline CDR1 and CDR2: GTSNPN and SVGIG (reference sequence). The CDR3 sequence is 11 residues long. CDR3 sequence (DNA): TGTGCCTGGAGAAGGGAAAACATTCAGTACTTC. It is translated as CAWRRENIQYF.

The chain is built from TRBV6-1 and TRBJ2-5; 7 bases are shared with TRBD2. Germline trimming cut 6 bases from V and 2 bases from J; bases unmatched to any gene: 3. The germline gives CDR1 MNHNS, CDR2 SASEGT. The CDR3 contains 13 residues. The CDR3 DNA reads TGTGCCAGCAGGCAGCGGGGTCAAGAGACCCAGTACTTC. Amino acid sequence: CASRQRGQETQYF.

The rearrangement joins TRBV7-8 to TRBJ1-3; D gene unclear. CDR1 is SGHVS and CDR2 is FQNEAQ in the germline V gene. Deletions cut 3 bases from V and 2 bases from J, with 5 bases between. The CDR3 extends over 13 amino acids. CDR3: CASSFRPGNTIYF. The CDR3 bases are TGTGCCAGCAGCTTTCGGCCTGGAAACACCATATATTTT. Combining the CDR3 with reference TRBV7-8 and TRBJ1-3 gives the whole variable domain GAGVSQSPRYKVAKRGQDVALRCDPISGHVSLFWYQQALGQGPEFLTYFQNEAQLDKSGLPSDRFFAERPEGSVSTLKIQRTQQEDSAVYLCASSFRPGNTIYFGEGSWLTVV.

This chain links TRBV28 with TRBJ1-3, with 12 nucleotides matching TRBD1. The trim removed 3 bases at V and 3 bases at J, leaving 6 bases unmatched. The CDR3 has 17 residues. The V gene's germline CDR1 is MDHEN and CDR2 SYDVKM. Here the CDR3 reads CASSLGTGGGFGNTIYF. For the CDR3, the DNA is TGTGCCAGCAGTTTGGGGACAGGGGGCGGCTTTGGAAACACCATATATTTT.

This clone was counted only a few times. The rearrangement joins TRBV10-1 to TRBJ1-5; 7 bases are a match to TRBD1. This CDR3 has 16 amino acids. The germline V gene encodes CDR1 WNHNN and CDR2 SYGVQD (reference sequence). Trimming removed 0 bases from V and 3 bases from J; junction bases left unmatched: 5. CDR3 loop: CASSESAQGDNQPQHF. The CDR3 DNA follows: TGCGCCAGCAGTGAGTCGGCTCAGGGGGACAATCAGCCCCAGCATTTT.

The rearrangement uses TRBV11-3 and TRBJ2-7; weak D call: TRBD2 (5 bases). Trimming left V 2 bases short and J 7 bases short, with 12 bases between. Germline V gives CDR1 SGHNT, CDR2 YENEEA. This CDR3 is 13 amino acids long. CDR3 amino acids: CASSLRGFSEQYF. Written as DNA, the CDR3 is TGTGCCAGCAGCTTACGGGGTTTTTCGGAGCAGTACTTC.

The chain recombines TRBV19 with TRBJ2-7; D gene ambiguous. The V gene lost 3 bases and the J gene lost 0 bases, with 9 bases spanning the gap. Germline V gene sequence: CDR1 LNHDA, CDR2 SQIVND (reference sequence). This CDR3 region has 14 residues. CDR3 DNA sequence: TGTGCCAGTAGTATCATCGGCAGCTCCTACGAGCAGTACTTC. Translated, it gives CASSIIGSSYEQYF.